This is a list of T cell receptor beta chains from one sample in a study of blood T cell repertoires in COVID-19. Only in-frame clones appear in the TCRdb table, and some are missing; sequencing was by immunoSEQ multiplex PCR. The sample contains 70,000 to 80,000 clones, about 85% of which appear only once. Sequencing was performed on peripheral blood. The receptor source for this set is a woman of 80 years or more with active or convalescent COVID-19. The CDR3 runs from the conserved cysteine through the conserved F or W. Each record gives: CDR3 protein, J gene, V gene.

CSGDRASTDTQYF,TRBJ2-3,TRBV29-1
CASLRTGINSPLHF,TRBJ1-6,TRBV2
CASSVTYEQYF,TRBJ2-7,TRBV2
CASSWTRVTEAFF,TRBJ1-1,TRBV7-2
CASSESAGGGDISYDDYGYTF,TRBJ1-2,TRBV2
CASSAGGTGYTF,TRBJ1-2,TRBV27
CASSQRRTGGGYGYTF,TRBJ1-2,TRBV2
CASSGTGDFNEKLFF,TRBJ1-4,TRBV19
CASWGLIEGTPDTQYF,TRBJ2-3,TRBV10-2
CSVGVAGIDTQYF,TRBJ2-3,TRBV29-1
CASSTAPSGRNQPQHF,TRBJ1-5,TRBV5-5
CASGLGDRGNEQFF,TRBJ2-1,TRBV12-5
CAWRFRYNEQFF,TRBJ2-1,TRBV30
CSARQVWEQFF,TRBJ2-1,TRBV20-1
CASSLETGRNSPLHF,TRBJ1-6,TRBV7-2
CAISESLPQAEAFF,TRBJ1-1,TRBV10-3
CASGLVPGGGIRGYTF,TRBJ1-2,TRBV12-5
CASSQGDRSTDTQYF,TRBJ2-3,TRBV4-3
CASSNQRGGTDTQYF,TRBJ2-3,TRBV7-2
CASSFGPSNQPQHF,TRBJ1-5,TRBV28
CASSLGLGVQPQHF,TRBJ1-5,TRBV7-2
CASSIPFRGQGPYEQYF,TRBJ2-7,TRBV5-1
CASSLDSGMKPQHF,TRBJ1-5,TRBV7-2
CASAPRGRGGDNEQFF,TRBJ2-1,TRBV27
CATGAGTETQYF,TRBJ2-5,TRBV15
CASTPSLVTYEQYF,TRBJ2-7,TRBV6-5
CASSQDQGLTDTQYF,TRBJ2-3,TRBV4-3
CASSPGQLTDTQYF,TRBJ2-3,TRBV10-2
CASSQVQGEKLFF,TRBJ1-4,TRBV4-3
CASSPTSGVPHEQYF,TRBJ2-7,TRBV7-9
CASSFTGRCGYTF,TRBJ1-2,TRBV11-3
CASSIDRSLYNEQFF,TRBJ2-1,TRBV19
CASRNRGVGGELFF,TRBJ2-2,TRBV6-5
CASSTGQTNTEAFF,TRBJ1-1,TRBV18
CASKGVLYGYTF,TRBJ1-2,TRBV2
CASSRDINQPQHF,TRBJ1-5,TRBV6-2/TRBV6-3
CASSFDQTGGDYGYTF,TRBJ1-2,TRBV5-1
CASSLAQSKGYGYTF,TRBJ1-2,TRBV5-4
CASSTGRGLPYGYTF,TRBJ1-2,TRBV21-1
CASSLGRNTEAFF,TRBJ1-1,TRBV12-3/TRBV12-4
CASSSDRGEWSETQYF,TRBJ2-5,TRBV2
CASSPGALNTEAFF,TRBJ1-1,TRBV4-1
CARSETGDNEQFF,TRBJ2-1,TRBV5-3
CASSTKPSGQPTNEKLFF,TRBJ1-4,TRBV9
CASSPPQGTNTEAFF,TRBJ1-1,TRBV18
CASRQDVTYNEQFF,TRBJ2-1,TRBV5-1
CASSQGRGETQYF,TRBJ2-5,TRBV5-4
CASSQGPGTATGELFF,TRBJ2-2,TRBV4-2
CASSPRSWAGYEQYF,TRBJ2-7,TRBV7-2
CASSLYWTAEAFF,TRBJ1-1,TRBV6-6
CSAVLWDTQYF,TRBJ2-3,TRBV20-1
CASSVGTGNTEAFF,TRBJ1-1,TRBV9
CAWSFWGEAGNTIYF,TRBJ1-3,TRBV30
CASSRGTGEVNTEAFF,TRBJ1-1,TRBV28
CASKVSSGNTIYF,TRBJ1-3,TRBV28